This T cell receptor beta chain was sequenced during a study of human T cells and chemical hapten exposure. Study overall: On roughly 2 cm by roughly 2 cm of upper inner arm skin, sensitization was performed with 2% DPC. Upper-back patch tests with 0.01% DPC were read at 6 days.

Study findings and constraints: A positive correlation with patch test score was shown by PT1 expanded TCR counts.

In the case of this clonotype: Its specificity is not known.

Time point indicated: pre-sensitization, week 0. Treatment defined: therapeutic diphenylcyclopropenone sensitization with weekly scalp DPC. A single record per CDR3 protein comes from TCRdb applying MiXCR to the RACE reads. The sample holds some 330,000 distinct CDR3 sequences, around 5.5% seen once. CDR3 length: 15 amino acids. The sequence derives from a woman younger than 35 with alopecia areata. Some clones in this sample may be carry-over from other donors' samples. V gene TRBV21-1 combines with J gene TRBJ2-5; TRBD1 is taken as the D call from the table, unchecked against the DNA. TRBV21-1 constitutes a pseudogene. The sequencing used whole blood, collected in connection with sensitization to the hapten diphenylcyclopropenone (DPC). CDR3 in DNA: TGTGCCAGCAGGTGGAGAAGAGCCCGGCGGGAGACCCAGTACTTC. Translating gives CASRWRRARRETQYF.